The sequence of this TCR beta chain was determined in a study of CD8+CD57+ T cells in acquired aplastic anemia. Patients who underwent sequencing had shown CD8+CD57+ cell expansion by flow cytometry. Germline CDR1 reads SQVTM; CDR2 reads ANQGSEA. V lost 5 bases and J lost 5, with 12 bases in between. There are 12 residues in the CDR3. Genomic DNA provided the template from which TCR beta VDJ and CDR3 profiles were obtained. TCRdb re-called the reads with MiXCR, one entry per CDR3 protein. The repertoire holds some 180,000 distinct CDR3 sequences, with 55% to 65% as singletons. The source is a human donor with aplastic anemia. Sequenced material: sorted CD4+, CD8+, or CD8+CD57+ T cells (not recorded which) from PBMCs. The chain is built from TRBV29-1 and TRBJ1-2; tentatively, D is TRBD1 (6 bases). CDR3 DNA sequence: TGCAGCGTTCTCAGGGGAAGGTATGGCTACACCTTC. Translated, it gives CSVLRGRYGYTF.